This TCR beta chain is from a study of OX40 agonist ivuxolimab in advanced cancers. About the research overall: From 23 to 79 years was the age range, with a mean of about 54 years, and over 70% were male. One patient with hepatocellular carcinoma and two with cutaneous melanoma, three in all, had partial responses. Allowance was made for prior anti-PD-1, anti-PD-L1 or anti-CTLA-4 therapy, and roughly 40% had some. Findings and caveats of the study: Doses of 0.1 to 3.0 mg/kg were accompanied by clonal expansion of CD4+ and CD8+ blood T cells by week 6.

About this clone: Its antigen remains unidentified.

Generated by immunoSEQ multiplex PCR, the TCRdb table keeps only in-frame clones and is missing some. The sample has tens of thousands of clones, 92% seen once. Germline-derived CDR1 and CDR2 are SGHDN and FVKESK. Trimming cost V 2 bases and J 5 bases, with 4 bases left between them. The CDR3 runs 12 residues. The J gene is TRBJ2-4, the V gene TRBV14; D is unclear. The source material was CD4+ or CD8+ T cells sorted from blood, sampled in a trial of the OX40 agonist ivuxolimab. This receptor was obtained from an adult with an advanced solid tumor such as melanoma, head and neck, liver or kidney cancer. CDR3 nucleotides: TGTGCCAGCAGCCAAATCCAAAACATTCAGTACTTC. Translating gives CASSQIQNIQYF. The full variable domain, completed using reference TRBV14 and TRBJ2-4, is EAGVTQFPSHSVIEKGQTVTLRCDPISGHDNLYWYRRVMGKEIKFLLHFVKESKQDESGMPNNRFLAERTGGTYSTLKVQPAELEDSGVYFCASSQIQNIQYFGAGTRLSVL.